Listed below are T cell receptor beta chains from one sample, sequenced in a study of blood T cell repertoires in COVID-19. The protocol was immunoSEQ multiplex PCR, while the TCRdb copy is restricted to in-frame clones and leaves out a portion. The sample contains fewer than 300,000 clones, 83% of which appear only once. Specimen: peripheral blood. These receptors were obtained from a man older than 75 with acute or convalescent COVID-19. Both conserved end residues are part of each CDR3. Fields, in order: J gene, D gene, V gene, clone size, CDR3 protein, CDR3 DNA. A D gene is named only where the DNA matches it firmly. Expanded clones are given a class, and other clones once, few, many or no size at all.

>TRBJ1-2|NA|TRBV3-1/TRBV3-2|few
CASSLSNSYGYTF
TGTGCCAGCAGCCTATCAAACAGCTATGGCTACACCTTC
>TRBJ2-5|TRBD2|TRBV4-2|once
CASSPIGLAGGDRETQYF
TGTGCCAGCAGCCCTATAGGACTAGCGGGGGGCGACCGGGAGACCCAGTACTTC
>TRBJ1-3|NA|TRBV7-2|NA
CASSRDTVISGNTIYF
TGTGCCAGCAGCAGAGACACCGTAATCTCTGGAAACACCATATATTTT
>TRBJ2-1|TRBD2|TRBV7-2|NA
CASSRGGAPGEQFF
TGTGCCAGCAGCCGGGGGGGGGCACCGGGTGAGCAGTTCTTC
>TRBJ2-3|TRBD2|TRBV19|NA
CASTTWPSGYTDTQYF
TGTGCCAGTACAACCTGGCCTAGCGGATACACAGATACGCAGTATTTT
>TRBJ2-2|TRBD2|TRBV3-1/TRBV3-2|NA
CASSQWGLALRTGELFF
TGTGCCAGCAGCCAATGGGGACTAGCGCTACGGACCGGGGAGCTGTTTTTT
>TRBJ2-2|NA|TRBV6-1|NA
CASSEVLPGELFF
TGTGCCAGCAGTGAAGTTCTACCCGGGGAGCTGTTTTTT
>TRBJ2-3|NA|TRBV4-1|NA
CASSQDRVSTDTQYF
TGCGCCAGCAGCCAAGATCGGGTGAGCACAGATACGCAGTATTTT
>TRBJ2-2|TRBD2|TRBV2|NA
CASSIPGLAGSGELFF
TGTGCCAGCAGTATACCGGGACTAGCGGGATCCGGGGAGCTGTTTTTT
>TRBJ1-2|NA|TRBV30|NA
CAGGEAYGYTF
TGTGCCGGAGGGGAGGCCTATGGCTACACCTTC
>TRBJ1-2|TRBD1|TRBV18|NA
CASSETGTGTPLSYGYTF
TGTGCCAGCTCAGAAACCGGGACAGGGACCCCTCTATCCTATGGCTACACCTTC
>TRBJ2-7|NA|TRBV18|NA
CASSPRGRTYEQYF
TGTGCCAGCTCACCGCGCGGTAGAACCTACGAGCAGTACTTC
>TRBJ2-1|TRBD2|TRBV2|NA
CASRRLAGTTYNEQFF
TGTGCCAGCAGACGACTAGCGGGGACCACCTACAATGAGCAGTTCTTC
>TRBJ1-5|NA|TRBV7-2|NA
CASSSGGGSNQPQHF
TGTGCCAGCAGCTCCGGCGGGGGAAGCAATCAGCCCCAGCATTTT
>TRBJ2-5|NA|TRBV4-2|once
CASSQDWRGQETQYF
TGTGCCAGCAGCCAAGATTGGCGGGGACAAGAGACCCAGTACTTC
>TRBJ2-1|NA|TRBV7-2|NA
CASSLTIRYNEQFF
TGTGCCAGCAGCCTGACTATTCGCTACAATGAGCAGTTCTTC
>TRBJ1-6|NA|TRBV27|NA
CASSLWTPNNSPLHF
TGTGCCAGCAGTTTATGGACACCAAATAATTCACCCCTCCACTTT
>TRBJ2-7|NA|TRBV28|once
CASSFFQGSYEQYF
TGTGCCAGCAGTTTTTTTCAGGGGTCCTACGAGCAGTACTTC
>TRBJ1-1|NA|TRBV7-8|NA
CASSLEGDTEAFF
TGTGCCAGCAGCTTAGAGGGGGACACTGAAGCTTTCTTT
>TRBJ2-5|NA|TRBV10-3|NA
CAISESGRGKETQYF
TGTGCCATCAGTGAGTCCGGTCGGGGGAAAGAGACCCAGTACTTC
>TRBJ2-3|TRBD2|TRBV2|NA
CASSLHRTSGTDTQYF
TGTGCCAGCAGTCTCCATCGGACTAGCGGAACAGATACGCAGTATTTT
>TRBJ1-2|TRBD1|TRBV5-4|NA
CASSLEGTGGFGYTF
TGTGCCAGCAGCTTGGAAGGGACAGGGGGTTTTGGCTACACCTTC
>TRBJ2-7|TRBD1|TRBV19|NA
CASSKGTGPYYEQYF
TGTGCCAGTAGTAAAGGGACAGGACCCTACTACGAGCAGTACTTC
>TRBJ2-5|TRBD2|TRBV24-1|NA
CATSDSSGRALQETQYF
TGTGCCACCAGTGACTCTAGCGGGAGGGCCCTCCAAGAGACCCAGTACTTC
>TRBJ2-1|NA|TRBV11-3|once
CASSLRGSSYNEQFF
TGTGCCAGCAGCTTAAGAGGGAGCTCCTACAATGAGCAGTTCTTC
>TRBJ1-6|NA|TRBV9|NA
CASSARVINSPLHF
TGTGCCAGCAGCGCGCGGGTTATTAATTCACCCCTCCACTTT
>TRBJ2-3|NA|TRBV5-1|NA
CASSFVGLASGTDTQYF
TGCGCCAGCAGCTTCGTTGGCCTAGCGAGTGGCACAGATACGCAGTATTTT
>TRBJ2-2|NA|TRBV11-1|NA
CASSLGLANTGELFF
TGTGCCAGCAGCCTGGGACTGGCGAACACCGGGGAGCTGTTTTTT
>TRBJ2-1|TRBD2|TRBV12-3/TRBV12-4|once
CASSLGTSLFF
TGTGCCAGCAGTTTGGGGACTAGTCTGTTCTTC
>TRBJ2-1|NA|TRBV18|NA
CASSPRASGSYNEQFF
TGTGCCAGCTCACCGCGGGCTAGTGGGTCCTACAATGAGCAGTTCTTC
>TRBJ1-1|TRBD1|TRBV6-5|NA
CASSSRTGFTEAFF
TGTGCCAGCAGCAGCCGGACAGGGTTCACTGAAGCTTTCTTT
>TRBJ1-1|TRBD1|TRBV11-2|NA
CASSRQGATEAFF
TGTGCCAGCAGCCGACAGGGGGCCACTGAAGCTTTCTTT
>TRBJ2-3|TRBD1|TRBV19|NA
CASNRGPGDTQYF
TGTGCCAGCAACAGGGGGCCGGGAGATACGCAGTATTTT
>TRBJ1-2|NA|TRBV4-1|NA
CASSQDGQGLGYTF
TGCGCCAGCAGCCAAGATGGGCAGGGACTGGGCTACACCTTC
>TRBJ2-2|NA|TRBV24-1|NA
CATSETGRTGELFF
TGTGCCACCAGTGAGACAGGCAGAACCGGGGAGCTGTTTTTT
>TRBJ2-7|NA|TRBV6-1|once
CASSDPVYEQYF
TGTGCCAGCAGTGATCCAGTGTACGAGCAGTACTTC
>TRBJ2-7|TRBD1|TRBV5-1|NA
CASSGQGSGAYEQYF
TGCGCCAGCAGCGGACAGGGGAGTGGAGCCTACGAGCAGTACTTC
>TRBJ1-3|TRBD1|TRBV29-1|NA
CSGQGASGNTIYF
TGCAGCGGGCAGGGGGCCTCTGGAAACACCATATATTTT
>TRBJ1-6|NA|TRBV7-2|NA
CASSLAGPGNSPLHF
TGTGCCAGCAGCTTAGCGGGCCCTGGGAATTCACCCCTCCACTTT
>TRBJ1-2|NA|TRBV5-4|NA
CASSFGGASSNYGYTF
TGTGCCAGCAGCTTTGGAGGGGCTAGCTCTAACTATGGCTACACCTTC
>TRBJ2-7|NA|TRBV28|NA
CASSQTENPNLKEYF
TGTGCCAGCAGTCAGACAGAAAACCCCAACCTGAAGGAGTACTTC
>TRBJ2-3|NA|TRBV6-2/TRBV6-3|NA
CASSSSTDTQYF
TGTGCCAGCAGTTCAAGCACAGATACGCAGTATTTT
>TRBJ2-3|NA|TRBV6-1|NA
CASSERMGPSKGTDTQYF
TGTGCCAGCAGTGAAAGGATGGGCCCTTCTAAAGGCACAGATACGCAGTATTTT
>TRBJ2-2|TRBD1|TRBV3-1/TRBV3-2|NA
CASSRGQGSELFF
TGTGCCAGCAGCCGAGGACAGGGTAGCGAGCTGTTTTTT
>TRBJ2-7|TRBD2|TRBV19|few
CASSIAPSGYYEQYF
TGTGCCAGTAGTATAGCGCCTAGCGGTTACTACGAGCAGTACTTC
>TRBJ2-2|TRBD1|TRBV24-1|NA
CATRNPGQGGTGELFF
TGTGCCACCAGGAATCCGGGACAGGGAGGAACCGGGGAGCTGTTTTTT
>TRBJ1-1|TRBD1|TRBV6-5|NA
CASRRTGTNTEAFF
TGTGCCAGCAGACGGACAGGGACGAACACTGAAGCTTTCTTT
>TRBJ2-7|NA|TRBV5-1|NA
CASSYDSPYEQYF
TGCGCCAGCAGCTATGACAGCCCCTACGAGCAGTACTTC
>TRBJ2-4|TRBD1|TRBV11-2|few
CASSFSSTGVNIQYF
TGTGCCAGCAGCTTCTCGTCCACAGGGGTAAACATTCAGTACTTC
>TRBJ2-5|TRBD2|TRBV5-1|NA
CASSLIGLDGETQYF
TGCGCCAGCAGCTTGATCGGACTAGACGGCGAGACCCAGTACTTC
>TRBJ1-5|NA|TRBV6-5|NA
CASSPHEGGNQPQHF
TGTGCCAGCAGTCCGCACGAGGGGGGCAATCAGCCCCAGCATTTT
>TRBJ2-7|NA|TRBV29-1|few
CSVVPARTSSYEQYF
TGCAGCGTTGTCCCTGCTCGCACTAGCAGCTACGAGCAGTACTTC
>TRBJ2-5|NA|TRBV12-2|NA
CASRLIPTGRETQYF
TGTGCAAGTCGCTTGATCCCGACAGGGCGTGAGACCCAGTACTTC
>TRBJ1-1|TRBD1|TRBV19|many
CASSGRGQGNTEAFF
TGTGCCAGTAGTGGCCGGGGACAGGGGAACACTGAAGCTTTCTTT
>TRBJ2-7|NA|TRBV28|NA
CASSMISRGLIPYEQYF
TGTGCCAGCAGCATGATCAGTAGGGGTCTAATTCCCTACGAGCAGTACTTC